The TCR beta chain under discussion was sequenced for a study of blood T cell repertoires in COVID-19. Study-level information: In each case, the material was cDNA or gDNA derived from T cells, B-cell-depleted T cells, or PBMCs.

Assay used: immunoSEQ multiplex PCR; TCRdb lists only in-frame clones, some missing. The repertoire holds about 250,000 clones, with around 88% as singletons. Trimming took 7 bases from V and 0 from J; bases not matched to a gene: 4. CDR3 size: 14 residues. The germline V gene encodes CDR1 SGHKS and CDR2 YYEKEE (reference sequence). The source material was peripheral blood. V gene TRBV5-5 combines with J gene TRBJ2-7; 10 bases are shared with TRBD1. The TCR comes from a man older than 75 with acute or convalescent COVID-19. The CDR3 reads CASLTGGISYEQYF. The CDR3 DNA reads as TGTGCCAGCCTGACAGGGGGCATCTCCTACGAGCAGTACTTC.